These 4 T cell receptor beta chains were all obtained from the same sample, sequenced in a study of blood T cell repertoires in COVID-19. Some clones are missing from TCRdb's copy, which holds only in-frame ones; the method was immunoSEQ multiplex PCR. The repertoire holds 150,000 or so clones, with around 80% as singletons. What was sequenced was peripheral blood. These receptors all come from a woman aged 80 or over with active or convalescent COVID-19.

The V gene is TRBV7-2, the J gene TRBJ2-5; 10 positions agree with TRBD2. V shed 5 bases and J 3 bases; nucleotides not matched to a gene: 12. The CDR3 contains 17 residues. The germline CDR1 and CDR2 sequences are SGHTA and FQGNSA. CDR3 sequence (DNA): TGTGCCAGCAGCCCACCGGGACTAGCGATGAGAAAAGAGACCCAGTACTTC. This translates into CASSPPGLAMRKETQYF.

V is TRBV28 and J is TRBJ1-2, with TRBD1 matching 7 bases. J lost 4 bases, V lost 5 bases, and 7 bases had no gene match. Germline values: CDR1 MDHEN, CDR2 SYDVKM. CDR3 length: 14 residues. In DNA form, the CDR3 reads TGTGCCAGCAGTGGGGGACAGATCCTCTATGGCTACACCTTC. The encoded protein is CASSGGQILYGYTF.

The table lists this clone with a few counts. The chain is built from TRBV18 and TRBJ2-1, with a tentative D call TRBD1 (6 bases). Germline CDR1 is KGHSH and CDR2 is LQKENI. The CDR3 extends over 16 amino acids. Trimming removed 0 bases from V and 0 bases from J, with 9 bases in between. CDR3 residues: CASSPPGAHSYNEQFF. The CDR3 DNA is TGTGCCAGCTCACCACCGGGGGCCCACTCCTACAATGAGCAGTTCTTC. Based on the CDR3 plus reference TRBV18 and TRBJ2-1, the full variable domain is NAGVMQNPRHLVRRRGQEARLRCSPMKGHSHVYWYRQLPEEGLKFMVYLQKENIIDESGMPKERFSAEFPKEGPSILRIQQVVRGDSAAYFCASSPPGAHSYNEQFFGPGTRLTVL.

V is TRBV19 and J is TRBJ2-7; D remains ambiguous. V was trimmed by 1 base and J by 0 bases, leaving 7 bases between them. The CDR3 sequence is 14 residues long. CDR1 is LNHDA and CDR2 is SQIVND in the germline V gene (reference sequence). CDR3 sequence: CASSIVLDSYEQYF. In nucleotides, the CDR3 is TGTGCCAGTAGTATAGTGCTAGACTCCTACGAGCAGTACTTC.